The 18 T cell receptor beta chains below come from one sample, sequenced in a study of blood T cell repertoires in COVID-19. Sequencing was performed with immunoSEQ multiplex PCR; in TCRdb, only in-frame clones are kept and a portion is missing. The sample lists over 150,000 clones, about 87% occurring once. The sequenced sample consisted of peripheral blood. All receptors derive from a woman of 80 years or more with COVID-19, enrolled during active disease.

The sample holds a few counts of this clone. This chain connects TRBV6-5 to TRBJ2-7; D call uncertain. The CDR3 consists of 14 residues. In germline, CDR1 is MNHEY, CDR2 SVGAGI. The V end was cut by 0 bases, the J end by 5 bases, with 11 bases between. As DNA, the CDR3 is TGTGCCAGCAGTTACTCAGCCACCTACGACGAGCAGTACTTC. It is translated as CASSYSATYDEQYF.

The chain couples TRBV7-2 to TRBJ2-5; TRBD1 agrees at 8 bases. This CDR3 has 16 residues. Germline V gene data show CDR1 as SGHTA and CDR2 as FQGNSA. V shed 1 base, J shed 7 bases, and the junction held 11 bases outside the gene matches. CDR3 protein: CASSLESAGGKTTQYF. The CDR3 DNA follows: TGTGCCAGCAGCTTAGAATCGGCAGGGGGCAAGACGACCCAGTACTTC.

Remarks on this clone: This same CDR3 is encoded by further DNA sequences in the sample. The chain employs TRBV18 and TRBJ2-1; weak D call: TRBD1 (5 bases). Germline V gene sequence: CDR1 KGHSH, CDR2 LQKENI. The CDR3 is made up of 12 amino acids. V was trimmed by 3 bases and J by 6 bases, leaving 6 bases between them. The CDR3 protein is CASSPQGNEQFF. The CDR3 DNA reads as TGTGCCAGCTCACCCCAGGGCAATGAGCAGTTCTTC.

The chain recombines TRBV28 with TRBJ2-5, with D maybe TRBD1 (6 bases). This CDR3 is built from 15 residues. CDR1 and CDR2 (germline): MDHEN, SYDVKM. V lost 5 bases, J lost 1 base, and 14 bases lay in between. The CDR3 DNA is TGTGCCAGCAGTGGGGCGGACAGATTCCAAGAGACCCAGTACTTC. Protein sequence: CASSGADRFQETQYF.

V usage is TRBV4-2 and J usage is TRBJ1-3, with D hard to call. In germline, CDR1 is LGHNA, CDR2 YNFKEQ. The V end lost 4 bases, the J end lost 1 base, and 11 bases lay between the germline ends. This CDR3 spans 15 amino acids. The CDR3 region has the DNA TGTGCCAGCAGCCCCCAGGTTCGTTCTGGAAACACCATATATTTT. The encoded protein is CASSPQVRSGNTIYF.

This chain connects TRBV13 to TRBJ2-7; 13 nucleotides agree with TRBD2. Germline CDR1 reads PRHDT; CDR2 reads FYEKMQ (reference sequence). The CDR3 loop spans 16 amino acids. V was pared by 4 bases and J by 6 bases, with 9 bases of the junction left unmatched. The CDR3 protein is CASSSRPGLAGSEQYF. The CDR3 nucleotides read TGTGCCAGCAGCTCCCGACCGGGACTAGCGGGATCCGAGCAGTACTTC. The full variable domain, its missing parts supplied by reference TRBV13 and TRBJ2-7, is AAGVIQSPRHLIKEKRETATLKCYPIPRHDTVYWYQQGPGQDPQFLISFYEKMQSDKGSIPDRFSAQQFSDYHSELNMSSLELGDSALYFCASSSRPGLAGSEQYFGPGTRLTVT.

The genes are TRBV19 and TRBJ2-2; TRBD2 matches 12 bases. In germline, CDR1 is LNHDA, CDR2 SQIVND (reference sequence). The CDR3 sequence is 15 residues long. V gave up 7 bases and J gave up 5 bases; unmatched junction bases: 5. This CDR3 is CASTGGLAGTGELFF. The DNA of the CDR3 is TGTGCCAGTACGGGCGGACTAGCGGGAACCGGGGAGCTGTTTTTT. Together with reference TRBV19 and TRBJ2-2, the CDR3 gives the full variable domain: DGGITQSPKYLFRKEGQNVTLSCEQNLNHDAMYWYRQDPGQGLRLIYYSQIVNDFQKGDIAEGYSVSREKKESFPLTVTSAQKNPTAFYLCASTGGLAGTGELFFGEGSRLTVL.

V gene TRBV19 combines with J gene TRBJ2-1, with 11 bases matching TRBD2. Trimming cost V 6 bases and J 7 bases; bases outside gene matches: 8. CDR3 length equals 15 residues. The germline CDR1 and CDR2 sequences are LNHDA and SQIVND (reference sequence). DNA of the CDR3: TGTGCCAGTAGCATACTAGCGGGAGATAGTAATGAGCAGTTCTTC. Protein: CASSILAGDSNEQFF.

This chain uses TRBV7-9 with TRBJ2-5, with a tentative D call TRBD1 (6 bases). The CDR3 consists of 13 residues. Per germline, CDR1 SEHNR and CDR2 FQNEAQ (reference sequence). V dropped 5 bases and J dropped 7 bases, with 14 bases sitting between them. The CDR3: CASSPSTGSTQYF. CDR3 coding DNA: TGTGCCAGCAGCCCCTCAACAGGGTCGACCCAGTACTTC. Full variable domain (rest looked up from reference TRBV7-9 and TRBJ2-5): DTGVSQNPRHKITKRGQNVTFRCDPISEHNRLYWYRQTLGQGPEFLTYFQNEAQLEKSRLLSDRFSAERPKGSFSTLEIQRTEQGDSAMYLCASSPSTGSTQYFGPGTRLLVL.

The V and J genes are TRBV4-2 and TRBJ2-3; D is unclear. This CDR3 spans 13 amino acids. V was shortened by 4 bases and J by 2 bases, with 7 bases between the two germline ends. CDR1 LGHNA and CDR2 YNFKEQ come from the germline V gene. This CDR3 reads CASSPGSTDTQYF. The CDR3 nucleotides are TGTGCCAGCAGCCCCGGGTCCACAGATACGCAGTATTTT.

V gene TRBV7-9 combines with J gene TRBJ2-1; perhaps TRBD1 as D (5 bases). V was shortened by 1 base and J by 2 bases, with 9 bases between the two germline ends. The length of the CDR3 is 15 residues. Germline CDR1 is SEHNR and CDR2 is FQNEAQ (reference sequence). The CDR3 protein is CASSLGGGPYNEQFF. Here the CDR3 DNA reads TGTGCCAGCAGCTTAGGGGGCGGACCCTACAATGAGCAGTTCTTC.

The V call is TRBV12-3 or TRBV12-4, the J call TRBJ2-5; a weak D match, TRBD1 (6 bases). CDR3 length: 13 residues. The V end was cut by 6 bases, the J end by 5 bases, with 13 bases between. The CDR3, as DNA: TGTGCCAGCAGGAAACAGGGTGGGGAGACCCAGTACTTC. Residues: CASRKQGGETQYF.

J is TRBJ1-2 and V is TRBV11-2; a possible D gene is TRBD1 (6 bases). Germline V gene data show CDR1 as SGHAT and CDR2 as FQNNGV. CDR3 length: 16 amino acids. V was shortened by 5 bases and J by 2 bases, with 18 bases between the two germline ends. CDR3 sequence: CASSLIGGRGNYGYTF. CDR3 nucleotide sequence: TGTGCCAGCAGCCTAATCGGGGGGAGGGGGAACTATGGCTACACCTTC.

The chain couples TRBV24-1 to TRBJ2-5, with D perhaps matching TRBD2 (6 bases). The germline V and J ends were trimmed by 2 bases and 1 base, with 16 bases remaining between them. The CDR3 sequence is 17 residues long. The V gene's germline CDR1 is KGHDR and CDR2 SFDVKD. The CDR3 spells CATSDSSGRNLQETQYF. DNA for the CDR3: TGTGCCACCAGTGATTCCTCCGGGAGAAATCTCCAAGAGACCCAGTACTTC.

The chain employs TRBV28 and TRBJ1-1; D might be TRBD1 (6 bases). This CDR3 comprises 14 residues. The ends were cut back, 5 bases at V and 2 bases at J, with 12 bases in the middle. Germline loops: CDR1 MDHEN, CDR2 SYDVKM. The CDR3 DNA reads TGTGCCAGCAGTCATGGACAGTTCAACACTGAAGCTTTCTTT. Protein sequence: CASSHGQFNTEAFF.

The rearrangement joins TRBV6-5 to TRBJ2-5; TRBD2 is a possible D gene (7 bases). V lost 2 bases to trimming and J lost 5 bases, with 18 bases between them. CDR1 and CDR2 (germline): MNHEY, SVGAGI. This CDR3 spans 16 amino acids. The CDR3 DNA is TGTGCCAGCAGTTACGGGGGCGGGGGCCGGAGGGAGACCCAGTACTTC. As protein: CASSYGGGGRRETQYF.

V is TRBV20-1 and J is TRBJ2-4; 12 bases are shared with TRBD1. The CDR3 runs to 13 residues. Germline-derived CDR1 and CDR2 are DFQATT and SNEGSKA (reference sequence). V lost 3 bases, J lost 7 bases, and 1 base stayed unmatched. This CDR3 reads CSASGTGGNIQYF. The CDR3 DNA reads TGCAGTGCTAGTGGGACAGGGGGCAACATTCAGTACTTC.

This rearrangement joins TRBV24-1 to TRBJ2-2; TRBD2 agrees at 10 bases. From germline, CDR1 is KGHDR and CDR2 SFDVKD. V shed 3 bases, J shed 5 bases, and the junction held 5 bases outside the gene matches. This CDR3 comprises 16 residues. The CDR3 DNA sequence: TGTGCCACCAGTGATACTCTAGCGGGGGTTACCGGGGAGCTGTTTTTT. Translating gives CATSDTLAGVTGELFF.